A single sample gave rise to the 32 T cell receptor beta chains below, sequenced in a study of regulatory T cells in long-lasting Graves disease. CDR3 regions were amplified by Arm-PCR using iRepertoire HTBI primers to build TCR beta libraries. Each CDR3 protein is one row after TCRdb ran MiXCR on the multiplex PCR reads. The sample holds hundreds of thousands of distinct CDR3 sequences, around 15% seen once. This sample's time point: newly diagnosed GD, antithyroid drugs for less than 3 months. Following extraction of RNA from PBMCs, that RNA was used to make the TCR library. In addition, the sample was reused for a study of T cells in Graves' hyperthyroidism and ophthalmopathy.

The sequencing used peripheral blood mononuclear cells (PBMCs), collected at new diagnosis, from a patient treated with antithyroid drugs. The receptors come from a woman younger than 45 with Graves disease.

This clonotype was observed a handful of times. CDR3 in amino acids: CASSRSEPYGYTF. The CDR3 coding sequence is TGTGCCAGCAGCCGATCAGAACCGTATGGCTACACCTTC. The rearrangement uses TRBV14 and TRBJ1-2; D unresolved. V dropped 4 bases and J dropped 5 bases, with 11 bases sitting between them. Looked up from germline, CDR1 is SGHDN and CDR2 is FVKESK. The CDR3 has 13 amino acids.

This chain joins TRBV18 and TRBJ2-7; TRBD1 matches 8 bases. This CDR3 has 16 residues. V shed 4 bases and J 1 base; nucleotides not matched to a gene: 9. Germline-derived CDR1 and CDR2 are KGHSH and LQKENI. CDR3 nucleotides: TGTGCCAGCTCACTACCGGGACAGGTGCTGTCCTACGAGCAGTACTTC. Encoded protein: CASSLPGQVLSYEQYF. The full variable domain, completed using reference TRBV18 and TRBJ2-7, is NAGVMQNPRHLVRRRGQEARLRCSPMKGHSHVYWYRQLPEEGLKFMVYLQKENIIDESGMPKERFSAEFPKEGPSILRIQQVVRGDSAAYFCASSLPGQVLSYEQYFGPGTRLTVT.

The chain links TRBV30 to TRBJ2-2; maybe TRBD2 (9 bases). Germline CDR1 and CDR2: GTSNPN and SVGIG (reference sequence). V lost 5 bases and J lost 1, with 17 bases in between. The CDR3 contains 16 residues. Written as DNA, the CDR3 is TGTGCCTGGGGACAGGGAGCGGGAGGGAACACCGGGGAGCTGTTTTTT. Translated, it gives CAWGQGAGGNTGELFF.

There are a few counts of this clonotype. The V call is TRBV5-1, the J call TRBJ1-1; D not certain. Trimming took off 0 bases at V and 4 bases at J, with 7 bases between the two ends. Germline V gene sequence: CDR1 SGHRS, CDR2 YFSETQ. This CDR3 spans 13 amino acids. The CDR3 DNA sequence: TGCGCCAGCAGCTTGGTTAGGATCACTGAAGCTTTCTTT. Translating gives CASSLVRITEAFF.

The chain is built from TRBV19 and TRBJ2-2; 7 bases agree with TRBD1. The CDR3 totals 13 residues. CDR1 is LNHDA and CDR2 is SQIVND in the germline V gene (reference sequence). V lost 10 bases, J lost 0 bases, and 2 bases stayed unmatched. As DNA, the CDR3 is TGTGCCACGGGGACAGCGAACACCGGGGAGCTGTTTTTT. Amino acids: CATGTANTGELFF.

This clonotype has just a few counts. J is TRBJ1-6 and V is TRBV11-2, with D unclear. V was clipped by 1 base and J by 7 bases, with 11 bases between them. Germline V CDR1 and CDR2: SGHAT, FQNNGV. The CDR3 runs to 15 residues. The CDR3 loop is CASSLGPAQNSPLHF. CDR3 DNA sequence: TGTGCCAGCAGCTTAGGGCCCGCTCAGAATTCACCCCTCCACTTT.

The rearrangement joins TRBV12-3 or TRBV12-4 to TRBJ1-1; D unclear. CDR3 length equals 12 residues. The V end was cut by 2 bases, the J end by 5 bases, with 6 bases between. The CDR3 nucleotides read TGTGCCAGCAGTTTACTCTGGACTGAAGCTTTCTTT. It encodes CASSLLWTEAFF.

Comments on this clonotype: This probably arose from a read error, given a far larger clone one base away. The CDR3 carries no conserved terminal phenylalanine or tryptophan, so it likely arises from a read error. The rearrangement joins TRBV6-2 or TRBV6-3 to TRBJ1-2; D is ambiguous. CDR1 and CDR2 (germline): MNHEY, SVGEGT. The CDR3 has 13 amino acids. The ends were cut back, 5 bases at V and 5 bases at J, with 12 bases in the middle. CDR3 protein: CASSDGGRYGYTL. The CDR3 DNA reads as TGTGCCAGCAGTGACGGAGGTCGGTATGGCTACACCCTC.

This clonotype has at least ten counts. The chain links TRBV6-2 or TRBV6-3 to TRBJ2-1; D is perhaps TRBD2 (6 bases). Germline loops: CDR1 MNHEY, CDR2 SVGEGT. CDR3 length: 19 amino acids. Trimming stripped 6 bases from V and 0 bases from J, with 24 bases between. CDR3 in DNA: TGTGCCAGCAGATTCCGGGACTGCCTCTCGCCCGGCTCCTACAATGAGCAGTTCTTC. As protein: CASRFRDCLSPGSYNEQFF.

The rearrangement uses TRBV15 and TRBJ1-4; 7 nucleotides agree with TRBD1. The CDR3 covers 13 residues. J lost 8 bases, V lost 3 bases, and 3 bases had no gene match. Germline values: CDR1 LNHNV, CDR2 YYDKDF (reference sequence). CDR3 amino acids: CATSSQGDEKLFF. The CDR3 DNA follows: TGTGCCACCAGCAGCCAGGGGGACGAAAAACTGTTTTTT.

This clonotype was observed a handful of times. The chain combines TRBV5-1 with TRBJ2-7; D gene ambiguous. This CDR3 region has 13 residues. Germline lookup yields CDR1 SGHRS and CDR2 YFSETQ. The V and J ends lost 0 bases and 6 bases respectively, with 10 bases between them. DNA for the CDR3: TGCGCCAGCAGCTTGGGTGTAGGTGGCGAGCAGTACTTC. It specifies CASSLGVGGEQYF.

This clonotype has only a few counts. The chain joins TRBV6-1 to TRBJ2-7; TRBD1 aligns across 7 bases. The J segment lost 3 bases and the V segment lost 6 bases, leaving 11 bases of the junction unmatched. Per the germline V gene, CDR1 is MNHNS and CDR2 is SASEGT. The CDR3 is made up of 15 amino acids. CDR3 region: CASSREWQGVYEQYF. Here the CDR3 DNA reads TGTGCCAGCAGCCGAGAGTGGCAGGGGGTCTACGAGCAGTACTTC.

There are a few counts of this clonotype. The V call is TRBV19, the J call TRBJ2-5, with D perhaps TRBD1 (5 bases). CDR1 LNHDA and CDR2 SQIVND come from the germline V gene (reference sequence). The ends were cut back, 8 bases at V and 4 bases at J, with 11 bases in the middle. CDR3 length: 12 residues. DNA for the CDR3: TGTGCCAGTTTTAGGGGTATAGAGACCCAGTACTTC. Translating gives CASFRGIETQYF.

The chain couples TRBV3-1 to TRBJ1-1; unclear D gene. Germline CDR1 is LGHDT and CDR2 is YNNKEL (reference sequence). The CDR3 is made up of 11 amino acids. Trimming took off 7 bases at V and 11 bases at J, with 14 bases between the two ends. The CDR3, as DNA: TGTGCCAGCACCCTCGGTGATCGGGCTTTCTTT. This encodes CASTLGDRAFF.

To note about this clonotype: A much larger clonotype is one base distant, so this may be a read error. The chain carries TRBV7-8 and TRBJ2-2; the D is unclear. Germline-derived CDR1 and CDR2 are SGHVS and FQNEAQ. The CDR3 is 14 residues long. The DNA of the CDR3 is TGTGTCAGCAGCAACTACGGGAACACCGGGGAGCTGTTTTTT. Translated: CVSSNYGNTGELFF. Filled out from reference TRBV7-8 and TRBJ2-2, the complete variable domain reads GAGVSQSPRYKVAKRGQDVALRCDPISGHVSLFWYQQALGQGPEFLTYFQNEAQLDKSGLPSDRFFAERPEGSVSTLKIQRTQQEDSAVYLCVSSNYGNTGELFFGEGSRLTVL.

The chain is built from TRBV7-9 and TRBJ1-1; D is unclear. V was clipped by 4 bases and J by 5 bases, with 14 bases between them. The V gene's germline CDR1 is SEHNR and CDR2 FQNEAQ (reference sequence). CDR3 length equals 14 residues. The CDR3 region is CASSSEAIGTEAFF. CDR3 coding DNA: TGTGCCAGCAGCTCAGAGGCGATTGGGACTGAAGCTTTCTTT.

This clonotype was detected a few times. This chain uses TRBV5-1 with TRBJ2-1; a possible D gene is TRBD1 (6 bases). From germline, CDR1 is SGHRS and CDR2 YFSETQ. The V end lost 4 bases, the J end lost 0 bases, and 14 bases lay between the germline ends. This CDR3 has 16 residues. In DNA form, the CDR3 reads TGCGCCAGCAGCCTGGACAGACCTTTCTCCTACAATGAGCAGTTCTTC. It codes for CASSLDRPFSYNEQFF.

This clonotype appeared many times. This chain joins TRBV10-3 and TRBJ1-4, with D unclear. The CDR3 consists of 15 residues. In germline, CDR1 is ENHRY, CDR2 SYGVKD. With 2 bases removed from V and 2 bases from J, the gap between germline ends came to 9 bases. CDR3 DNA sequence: TGTGCCATCAGTGAGGAAGGTGGCACTAATGAAAAACTGTTTTTT. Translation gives CAISEEGGTNEKLFF.

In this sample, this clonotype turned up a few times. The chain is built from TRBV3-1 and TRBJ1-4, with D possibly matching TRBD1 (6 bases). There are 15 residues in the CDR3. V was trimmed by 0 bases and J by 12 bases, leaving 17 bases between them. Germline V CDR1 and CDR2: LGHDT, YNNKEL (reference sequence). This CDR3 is CASSQDGMTGVELFF. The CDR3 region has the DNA TGTGCCAGCAGCCAAGACGGGATGACAGGAGTTGAACTGTTTTTT.

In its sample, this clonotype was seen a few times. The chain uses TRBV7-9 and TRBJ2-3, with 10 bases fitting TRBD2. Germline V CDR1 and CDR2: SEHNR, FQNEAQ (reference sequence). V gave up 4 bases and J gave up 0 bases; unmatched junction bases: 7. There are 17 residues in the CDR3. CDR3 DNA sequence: TGTGCCAGCAGCTCCCCCGCTAGCGGGAGAAGCACAGATACGCAGTATTTT. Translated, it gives CASSSPASGRSTDTQYF.

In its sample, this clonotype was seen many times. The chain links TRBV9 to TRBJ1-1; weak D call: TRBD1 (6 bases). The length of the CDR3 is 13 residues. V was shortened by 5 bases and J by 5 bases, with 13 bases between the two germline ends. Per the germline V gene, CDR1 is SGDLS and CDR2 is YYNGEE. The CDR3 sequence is CASSPPGTTEAFF. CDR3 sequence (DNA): TGTGCCAGCAGTCCTCCGGGGACAACTGAAGCTTTCTTT.

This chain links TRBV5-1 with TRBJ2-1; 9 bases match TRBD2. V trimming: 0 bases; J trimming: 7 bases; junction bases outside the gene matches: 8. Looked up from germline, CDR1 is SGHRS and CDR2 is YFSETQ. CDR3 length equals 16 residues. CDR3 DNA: TGCGCCAGCAGCTTGGTAACTCTAGCGGGAACGAATGAGCAGTTCTTC. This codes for CASSLVTLAGTNEQFF.

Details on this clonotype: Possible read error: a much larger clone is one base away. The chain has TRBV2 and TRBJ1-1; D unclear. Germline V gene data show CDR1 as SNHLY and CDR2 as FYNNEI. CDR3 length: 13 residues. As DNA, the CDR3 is TGTGCCGGCAGTGACCCGGCTCCAGGTGGGGCTTTCTTT. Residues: CAGSDPAPGGAFF. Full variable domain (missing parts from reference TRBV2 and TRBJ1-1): EPEVTQTPSHQVTQMGQEVILRCVPISNHLYFYWYRQILGQKVEFLVSFYNNEISEKSEIFDDQFSVERPDGSNFTLKIRSTKLEDSAMYFCAGSDPAPGGAFFGQGTRLTVV.

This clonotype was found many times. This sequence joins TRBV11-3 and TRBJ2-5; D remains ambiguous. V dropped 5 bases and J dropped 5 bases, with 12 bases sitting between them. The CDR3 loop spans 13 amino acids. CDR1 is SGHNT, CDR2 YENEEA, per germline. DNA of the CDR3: TGTGCCAGCAGCCAAGACCTCCAGGAGACCCAGTACTTC. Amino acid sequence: CASSQDLQETQYF. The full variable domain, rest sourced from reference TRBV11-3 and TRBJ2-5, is EAGVVQSPRYKIIEKKQPVAFWCNPISGHNTLYWYLQNLGQGPELLIRYENEEAVDDSQLPKDRFSAERLKGVDSTLKIQPAELGDSAVYLCASSQDLQETQYFGPGTRLLVL.

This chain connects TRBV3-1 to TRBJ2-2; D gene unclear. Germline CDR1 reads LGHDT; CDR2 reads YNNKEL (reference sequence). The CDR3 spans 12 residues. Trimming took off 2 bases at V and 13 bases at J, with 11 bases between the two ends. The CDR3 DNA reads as TGTGCCAGCAGCCAACCTCCCTCTTTGCTGTTTTTT. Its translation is CASSQPPSLLFF.

CDR3 in amino acids: CASTPYRGAFGGYTF. CDR3 in DNA: TGTGCCTCCACACCCTACAGGGGGGCATTCGGAGGCTACACCTTC. The rearrangement links TRBV30 to TRBJ1-2, with 8 bases fitting TRBD1. This CDR3 is built from 15 residues. Germline lookup yields CDR1 GTSNPN and CDR2 SVGIG (reference sequence). Trimming at V came to 7 bases and at J to 8 bases, leaving 18 bases not matched to a gene.

Written as DNA, the CDR3 is TGTGCCAGTAGTCTAGCGGGAGTGATAGAGACCCAGTACTTC. It codes for CASSLAGVIETQYF. This chain connects TRBV19 to TRBJ2-5; 10 bases match TRBD2. Germline CDR1 LNHDA, CDR2 SQIVND (reference sequence). The CDR3 is 14 amino acids. V lost 5 bases to trimming and J lost 4 bases; unmatched junction nucleotides: 4.

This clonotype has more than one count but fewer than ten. CDR3 DNA: TGTGCCAGCGGGGACCGCACCTACGAGCAGTACTTC. The encoded protein is CASGDRTYEQYF. The chain couples TRBV7-9 to TRBJ2-7; tentatively, D is TRBD1 or TRBD2 (5 bases each). CDR1 SEHNR and CDR2 FQNEAQ come from the germline V gene (reference sequence). V lost 8 bases and J lost 2, with 10 bases in between. The CDR3 length is 12 residues.

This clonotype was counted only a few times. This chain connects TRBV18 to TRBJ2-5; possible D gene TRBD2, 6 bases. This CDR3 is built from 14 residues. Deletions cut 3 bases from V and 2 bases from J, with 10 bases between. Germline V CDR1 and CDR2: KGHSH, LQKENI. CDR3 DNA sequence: TGTGCCAGCTCACCCCGGGAGTTGCAAGAGACCCAGTACTTC. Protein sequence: CASSPRELQETQYF. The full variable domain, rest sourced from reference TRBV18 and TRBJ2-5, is NAGVMQNPRHLVRRRGQEARLRCSPMKGHSHVYWYRQLPEEGLKFMVYLQKENIIDESGMPKERFSAEFPKEGPSILRIQQVVRGDSAAYFCASSPRELQETQYFGPGTRLLVL.

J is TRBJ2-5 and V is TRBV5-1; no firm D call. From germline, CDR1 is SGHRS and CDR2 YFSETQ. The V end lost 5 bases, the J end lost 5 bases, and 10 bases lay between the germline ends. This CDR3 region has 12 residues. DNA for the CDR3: TGCGCCAGCAGTCTAGTTGATGAGACCCAGTACTTC. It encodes CASSLVDETQYF.

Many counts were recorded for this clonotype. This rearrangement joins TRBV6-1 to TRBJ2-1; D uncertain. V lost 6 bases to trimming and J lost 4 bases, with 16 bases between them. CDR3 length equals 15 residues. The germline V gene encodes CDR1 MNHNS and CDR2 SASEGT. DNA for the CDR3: TGTGCCAGCAGACGTACTACTACTCTGTACAATGAGCAGTTCTTC. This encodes CASRRTTTLYNEQFF.

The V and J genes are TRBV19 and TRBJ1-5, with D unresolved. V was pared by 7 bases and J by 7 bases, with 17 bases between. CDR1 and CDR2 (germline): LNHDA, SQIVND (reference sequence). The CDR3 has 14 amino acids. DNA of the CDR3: TGTGCCAGTAAATCTGTCGGGTTTCGGCAGCCCCAGCATTTT. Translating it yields CASKSVGFRQPQHF.